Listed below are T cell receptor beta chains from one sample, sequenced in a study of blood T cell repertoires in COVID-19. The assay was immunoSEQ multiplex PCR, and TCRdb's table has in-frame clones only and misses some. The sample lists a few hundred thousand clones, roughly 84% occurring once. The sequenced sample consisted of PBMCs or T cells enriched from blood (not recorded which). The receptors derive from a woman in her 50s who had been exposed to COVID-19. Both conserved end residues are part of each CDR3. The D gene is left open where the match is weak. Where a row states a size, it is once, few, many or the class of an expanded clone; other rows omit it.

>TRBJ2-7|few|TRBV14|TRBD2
CASSPLAGVPYEQYF
TGTGCCAGCAGCCCCTTAGCGGGGGTCCCCTACGAGCAGTACTTC
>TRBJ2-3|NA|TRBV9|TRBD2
CASSATSGVSTDTQYF
TGTGCCAGCAGCGCGACTAGCGGGGTGAGCACAGATACGCAGTATTTT
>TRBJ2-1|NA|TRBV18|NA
CASSPYSLTGNEQFF
TGTGCCAGCTCACCTTACTCCCTAACGGGGAATGAGCAGTTCTTC
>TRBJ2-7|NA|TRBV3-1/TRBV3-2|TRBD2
CASSRWTSYEQYF
TGTGCCAGCAGCCGCTGGACTAGCTACGAGCAGTACTTC
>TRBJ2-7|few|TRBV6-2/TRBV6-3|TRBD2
CASSYSKVTGRAYEQYF
TGTGCCAGCAGTTACTCGAAGGTAACGGGGAGGGCCTACGAGCAGTACTTC
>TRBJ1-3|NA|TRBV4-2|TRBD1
CASSQEEQGRGQNTIYF
TGTGCCAGCAGCCAAGAAGAACAGGGAAGGGGGCAGAACACCATATATTTT
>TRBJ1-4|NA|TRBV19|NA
CASSMGANSPGEKLFF
TGTGCCAGTAGTATGGGGGCAAATTCGCCTGGGGAAAAACTGTTTTTT
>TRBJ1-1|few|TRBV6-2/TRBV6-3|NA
CASSPFRGGNTEAFF
TGTGCCAGCAGTCCCTTTAGGGGCGGGAACACTGAAGCTTTCTTT
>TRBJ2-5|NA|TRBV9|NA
CASTPGLGGAGETQYF
TGTGCCAGCACCCCTGGGTTAGGGGGGGCCGGGGAGACCCAGTACTTC
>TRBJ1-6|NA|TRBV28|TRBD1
CASSLGQGKASYNSPLHF
TGTGCCAGCAGTTTGGGACAGGGGAAGGCCTCCTATAATTCACCCCTCCACTTT
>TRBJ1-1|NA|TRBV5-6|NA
CASSLHIGVNTEAFF
TGTGCCAGCAGCTTGCATATCGGGGTCAACACTGAAGCTTTCTTT
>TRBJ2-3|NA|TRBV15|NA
CATRDWVTDTQYF
TGTGCCACCCGGGACTGGGTCACAGATACGCAGTATTTT
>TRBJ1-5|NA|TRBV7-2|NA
CASSSDLTGNNQPQHF
TGTGCCAGCAGCTCTGACCTAACAGGGAACAATCAGCCCCAGCATTTT